These T cell receptor beta chains were read from a single sample in a study of T-cell memory formation after mild COVID-19. MiXCR, applied by TCRdb to the 5' RACE reads, yields one record per CDR3 protein. The sample lists about 290,000 distinct CDR3 sequences, approximately 16% occurring once. Material: PBMCs or a T cell subset sorted from them (not recorded which). The receptors shown here come from a man between 18 and 29 years old who had mild COVID-19 (a few samples of this study predate the infection). Cell type and time point are not known. Both conserved end residues are part of each CDR3. A D gene is named only where the DNA matches it firmly. Size is omitted from some rows. Given values are once, few, many or a class for expanded clones.

d_gene	abundance	v_gene	j_gene	CDR3aa	CDR3nt
.	many	TRBV5-1	TRBJ2-5	CASSLMGQETQYF	TGCGCCAGCAGCTTAATGGGCCAGGAGACCCAGTACTTC
.	.	TRBV6-5	TRBJ2-4	CASSYSFSRIKNIQYF	TGTGCCAGCAGTTACTCCTTCAGCCGAATCAAAAACATTCAGTACTTC
.	.	TRBV12-3/TRBV12-4	TRBJ2-2	CASSLVAENTGELFF	TGTGCCAGCAGTTTAGTGGCGGAGAACACCGGGGAGCTGTTTTTT
TRBD1	few	TRBV4-1	TRBJ1-1	CASSHQQGAKKRTEAFF	TGCGCCAGCAGCCACCAGCAGGGGGCCAAAAAGAGGACTGAAGCTTTCTTT
TRBD1	.	TRBV5-4	TRBJ1-2	CASSLNRGDYGYTF	TGTGCCAGCAGCCTAAACAGGGGGGACTATGGCTACACCTTC
TRBD2	.	TRBV4-1	TRBJ2-3	CASSQSASGSTDTQYF	TGCGCCAGCAGCCAATCCGCTAGCGGGAGCACAGATACGCAGTATTTT
.	.	TRBV5-1	TRBJ2-3	CASSLAIGYTDTQYF	TGCGCCAGCAGCTTGGCCATAGGGTACACAGATACGCAGTATTTT
.	.	TRBV12-3/TRBV12-4	TRBJ1-3	CASNSGNTIYF	TGTGCCAGCAACTCTGGAAACACCATATATTTT
.	medium-sized	TRBV27	TRBJ2-5	CASSLDSTQETQYF	TGTGCCAGCAGTTTAGACAGCACACAAGAGACCCAGTACTTC
TRBD2	few	TRBV12-3/TRBV12-4	TRBJ2-5	CASSARLAEETQYF	TGTGCCAGCAGTGCCCGACTAGCGGAAGAGACCCAGTACTTC
.	.	TRBV5-1	TRBJ2-4	CASSSSPQGGLLAKNIQYF	TGCGCCAGCAGCTCCTCTCCACAGGGCGGTCTCTTAGCCAAAAACATTCAGTACTTC
TRBD1	.	TRBV5-5	TRBJ1-2	CASSPTGGRGYTF	TGTGCCAGCAGCCCGACAGGGGGTAGGGGCTACACCTTC
.	.	TRBV6-6	TRBJ1-2	CASSSPRGFSNYGYTF	TGTGCCAGCTCCTCCCCGCGCGGGTTCTCTAACTATGGCTACACCTTC
.	.	TRBV6-2/TRBV6-3	TRBJ2-1	CASNKQTSEQFF	TGTGCCAGCAACAAACAGACAAGTGAGCAGTTCTTC
.	.	TRBV21-1	TRBJ1-6	CASIPGQPNSPLHF	TGTGCCAGCATTCCGGGACAGCCCAATTCACCCCTCCACTTT
.	many	TRBV7-2	TRBJ2-5	CASSLTQETQYF	TGTGCCAGCAGCTTGACTCAAGAGACCCAGTACTTC
TRBD2	few	TRBV15	TRBJ2-7	CATSRESGRVYEQYF	TGTGCCACCAGCAGAGAATCTGGGAGGGTATACGAGCAGTACTTC
.	few	TRBV4-1	TRBJ1-2	CASRSVTGRPGYTF	TGCGCCAGCAGATCGGTGACGGGCCGTCCGGGCTACACCTTC
TRBD2	.	TRBV6-2/TRBV6-3	TRBJ2-5	CASTYLKLAGQETQYF	TGTGCCAGCACCTACCTCAAACTAGCGGGGCAAGAGACCCAGTACTTC
TRBD2	few	TRBV20-1	TRBJ2-2	CSARKRGVNTGELFF	TGCAGTGCTAGGAAGCGGGGGGTTAACACCGGGGAGCTGTTTTTT
.	.	TRBV27	TRBJ1-5	CASSFQGNQPQHF	TGTGCCAGCAGTTTCCAGGGAAATCAGCCCCAGCATTTT
.	few	TRBV30	TRBJ2-1	CAWSVLGHNEQFF	TGTGCCTGGAGTGTACTGGGACACAATGAGCAGTTCTTC
.	few	TRBV6-6	TRBJ1-2	CASSYVVETVHGYTF	TGTGCCAGCAGTTACGTAGTGGAGACCGTGCATGGCTACACCTTC
.	few	TRBV6-1	TRBJ1-6	CASSDRLGIWASPLHF	TGTGCCAGCAGTGATCGGTTGGGAATTTGGGCCTCACCCCTCCACTTT
TRBD1	few	TRBV5-1	TRBJ2-2	CASSFGQGITGELFF	TGCGCCAGCAGCTTCGGACAGGGGATCACCGGGGAGCTGTTTTTT
.	.	TRBV27	TRBJ2-4	CASSLSSRGSKNIQYF	TGTGCCAGCAGTTTATCCTCCAGGGGATCCAAAAACATTCAGTACTTC
TRBD2	.	TRBV20-1	TRBJ2-3	CSATDPWSGGDVYTQYF	TGCAGTGCCACCGATCCGTGGAGCGGGGGGGATGTATATACGCAGTATTTT
.	few	TRBV12-3/TRBV12-4	TRBJ1-5	CASSLTLPDQPQHF	TGTGCCAGCAGTTTAACACTTCCGGACCAGCCCCAGCATTTT
TRBD2	few	TRBV27	TRBJ2-3	CASSLRLAGGQRDTQYF	TGTGCCAGCAGTTTAAGACTAGCGGGGGGGCAAAGAGATACGCAGTATTTT